Listed below are T cell receptor beta chains from one sample, sequenced in a study of T cells after yellow fever vaccination. TCRdb reprocessed the 5' RACE reads with MiXCR, giving one entry per CDR3 protein. Among about 94,000 distinct CDR3 sequences listed, over 8% were seen once. This sample comprised CD8+ T cells not binding an NS4B(214-222) dextramer, sorted from PBMCs, obtained approximately 16 days after the first yellow fever vaccination. These receptors came from a man aged 18 to 30 who received the YFV17D yellow fever vaccine. Each CDR3 is given with its conserved first and last residue. D genes are given only for firm matches. The size entry is marked missing in some rows and otherwise reads once, few, many or a size class.

TRBJ2-3	13	NA	many	TRBV6-5	TGTGCCAGCAGTATCTACAGCACAGATACGCAGTATTTT	CASSIYSTDTQYF
TRBJ1-1	18	NA	few	TRBV19	TGTGCCAGTAGTAAGGGACCGGGACATAACATGGGGTACACTGAAGCTTTCTTT	CASSKGPGHNMGYTEAFF
TRBJ2-5	13	NA	few	TRBV13	TGTGCCAGCAGCTATGACACGTTAGAGACCCAGTACTTC	CASSYDTLETQYF
TRBJ2-7	16	TRBD1	NA	TRBV5-1	TGCGCCAGCAGCTTGGTTTTAGGGACAGGGACCTACGAGCAGTACTTC	CASSLVLGTGTYEQYF
TRBJ2-6	15	NA	many	TRBV7-3	TGTGCCAGCAGCTTAGACGCTTCTGGGGCCAACGTCCTGACTTTC	CASSLDASGANVLTF
TRBJ1-5	17	NA	few	TRBV19	TGTGCCAGTAGTTTAGCCCGGGGAAAATTGGTCAATCAGCCCCAGCATTTT	CASSLARGKLVNQPQHF
TRBJ2-1	15	TRBD2	NA	TRBV5-5	TGTGCCAGCAGCCCCGCCCTGGGAGCGGGGGGTTTACAGTTCTTC	CASSPALGAGGLQFF
TRBJ2-5	17	TRBD2	NA	TRBV10-1	TGCGCCAGCAGTCGTGGCAGTAGCGGGGGTACCCAAGAGACCCAGTACTTC	CASSRGSSGGTQETQYF
TRBJ1-1	15	NA	few	TRBV7-2	TGTGCCAGCAGCCTGAGTGGATCACTTGCCACTGAAGCTTTCTTT	CASSLSGSLATEAFF
TRBJ1-6	15	NA	NA	TRBV15	TGTGCCACCAGCAGAGCGGGTGACCCAAATTCACCCCTCCACTTT	CATSRAGDPNSPLHF
TRBJ2-1	15	TRBD1	NA	TRBV20-1	TGCAGTGCTAGAGATTGGGGACAGAGATTCAATGAGCAGTTCTTC	CSARDWGQRFNEQFF
TRBJ2-7	14	TRBD1	NA	TRBV27	TGTGCCAGCAGTTTATTAGGGGGCGCGGGCGAGCAGTACTTC	CASSLLGGAGEQYF
TRBJ1-4	17	TRBD1	many	TRBV4-1	TGCGCCAGCAGCCATCCCCCAGCGGGACAGGAGGGGGAAAAACTGTTTTTT	CASSHPPAGQEGEKLFF
TRBJ2-7	15	NA	NA	TRBV7-9	TGTGCCAGCAGCCACGATCCGACAGCCCGTGACGAGCAGTACTTC	CASSHDPTARDEQYF
TRBJ2-4	14	NA	NA	TRBV3-1	TGTGCCAGCAGCCAATCGGGAGCCAAAAACATTCAGTACTTC	CASSQSGAKNIQYF
TRBJ2-5	13	NA	NA	TRBV4-1	TGCGCCAGCAGCCAAGGGGACTCAGAGACCCAGTACTTC	CASSQGDSETQYF
TRBJ1-5	14	NA	few	TRBV28	TGTGCCAGCAGTTTCTTAGGGGTGGAACAGCCCCAGCATTTT	CASSFLGVEQPQHF
TRBJ2-3	14	NA	NA	TRBV29-1	TGCAGCGTCTATTTGGGCAGTAGCACAGATACGCAGTATTTT	CSVYLGSSTDTQYF
TRBJ2-5	13	NA	NA	TRBV11-2	TGTGCCAGCACCTCGGTTAGCTGGGAGACCCAGTACTTC	CASTSVSWETQYF
TRBJ2-3	17	NA	NA	TRBV15	TGTGCCAGCAGCAGATCACAAGTGCGTCTAGGCACAGATACGCAGTATTTT	CASSRSQVRLGTDTQYF
TRBJ2-5	13	NA	NA	TRBV25-1	TGTGCCAGCAGTGAATTTGAGGGAGAGACCCAGTACTTC	CASSEFEGETQYF
TRBJ2-2	18	NA	few	TRBV7-8	TGTGCCAGCAGCTTCCTCCCCCGGGACTTGAGGGACACCGGGGAGCTGTTTTTT	CASSFLPRDLRDTGELFF
TRBJ2-3	16	NA	many	TRBV7-8	TGTGCCAGCAGCCCGCGGCCTAGCGATAGCACAGATACGCAGTATTTT	CASSPRPSDSTDTQYF
TRBJ1-5	13	NA	NA	TRBV12-3/TRBV12-4	TGTGCCAGCAGGCGTGGTGCGGTTCAGCCCCAGCATTTT	CASRRGAVQPQHF
TRBJ2-1	11	NA	many	TRBV5-1	TGCGCCAGCAGCTTAAGTGCGGAGCAGTTCTTC	CASSLSAEQFF
TRBJ1-6	14	NA	NA	TRBV6-1	TGTGCCAGCCGATCAAGCCGGTATAATTCACCCCTCCACTTT	CASRSSRYNSPLHF
TRBJ1-1	17	NA	few	TRBV6-5	TGTGCCAGCAGTTACGAGGTTGATTGGAGATTAGAGACTGAAGCTTTCTTT	CASSYEVDWRLETEAFF
TRBJ2-1	16	NA	NA	TRBV4-2	TGTGCCAGCAGCCAAGAAGGGGGAATCCCCTACAATGAGCAGTTCTTC	CASSQEGGIPYNEQFF
TRBJ2-7	13	NA	many	TRBV15	TGTGCCACCCTAGCTGCCGGCTCCTACGAGCAGTACTTC	CATLAAGSYEQYF